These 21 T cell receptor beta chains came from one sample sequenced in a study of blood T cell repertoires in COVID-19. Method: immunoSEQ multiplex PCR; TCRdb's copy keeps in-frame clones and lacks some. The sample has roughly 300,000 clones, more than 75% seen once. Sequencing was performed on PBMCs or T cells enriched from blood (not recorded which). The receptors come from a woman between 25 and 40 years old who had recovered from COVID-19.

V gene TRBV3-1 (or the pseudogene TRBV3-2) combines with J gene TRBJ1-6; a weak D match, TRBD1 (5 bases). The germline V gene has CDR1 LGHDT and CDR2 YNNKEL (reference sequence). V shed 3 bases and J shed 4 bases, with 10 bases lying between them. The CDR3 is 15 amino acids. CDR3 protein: CASSHRGGYNSPLHF. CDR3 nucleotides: TGTGCCAGCAGCCATCGGGGGGGGTATAATTCACCCCTCCACTTT.

CDR3 residues: CASTFAVGASYNSPLHF. The CDR3 nucleotides read TGTGCCAGCACTTTCGCCGTGGGGGCCTCCTATAATTCACCCCTCCACTTT. The chain uses TRBV27 and TRBJ1-6; the D gene is possibly TRBD1 (6 bases). The CDR3 loop spans 17 amino acids. Deletions cut 7 bases from V and 0 bases from J, with 16 bases between. CDR1 and CDR2 from the germline V gene are MNHEY and SMNVEV (reference sequence).

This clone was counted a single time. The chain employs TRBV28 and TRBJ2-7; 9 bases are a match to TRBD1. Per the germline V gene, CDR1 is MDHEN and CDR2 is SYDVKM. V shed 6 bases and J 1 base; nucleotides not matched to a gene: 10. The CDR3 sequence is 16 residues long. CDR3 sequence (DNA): TGTGCCAGCAGCCGAGTGGGACAGGGAGGTTCCTACGAGCAGTACTTC. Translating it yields CASSRVGQGGSYEQYF.

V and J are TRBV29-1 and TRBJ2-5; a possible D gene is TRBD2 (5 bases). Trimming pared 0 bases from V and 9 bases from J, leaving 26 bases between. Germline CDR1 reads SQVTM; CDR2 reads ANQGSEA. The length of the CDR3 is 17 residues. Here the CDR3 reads CSVEDLTLPAGPFSQYF. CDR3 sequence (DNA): TGCAGCGTTGAAGATCTCACCCTTCCGGCGGGCCCATTTTCCCAGTACTTC. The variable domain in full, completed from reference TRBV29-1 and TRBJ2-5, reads SAVISQKPSRDICQRGTSLTIQCQVDSQVTMMFWYRQQPGQSLTLIATANQGSEATYESGFVIDKFPISRPNLTFSTLTVSNMSPEDSSIYLCSVEDLTLPAGPFSQYFGPGTRLLVL.

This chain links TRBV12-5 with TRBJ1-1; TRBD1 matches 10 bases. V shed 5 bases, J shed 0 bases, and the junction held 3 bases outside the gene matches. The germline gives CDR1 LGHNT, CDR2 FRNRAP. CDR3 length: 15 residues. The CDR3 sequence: CASGPGQGMNTEAFF. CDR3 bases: TGTGCTAGTGGTCCGGGACAGGGGATGAACACTGAAGCTTTCTTT.

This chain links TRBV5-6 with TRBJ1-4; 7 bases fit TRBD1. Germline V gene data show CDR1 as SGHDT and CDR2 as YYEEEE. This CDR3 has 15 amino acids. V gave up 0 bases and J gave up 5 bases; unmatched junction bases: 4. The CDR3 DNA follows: TGTGCCAGCAGCTTGGATCAGGGGGTAAATGAAAAACTGTTTTTT. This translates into CASSLDQGVNEKLFF.

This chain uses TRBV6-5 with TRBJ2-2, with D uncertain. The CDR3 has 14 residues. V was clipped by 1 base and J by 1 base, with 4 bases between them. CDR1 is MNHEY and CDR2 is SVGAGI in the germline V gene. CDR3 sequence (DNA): TGTGCCAGCAGTTACTTCATGAACACCGGGGAGCTGTTTTTT. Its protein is CASSYFMNTGELFF.

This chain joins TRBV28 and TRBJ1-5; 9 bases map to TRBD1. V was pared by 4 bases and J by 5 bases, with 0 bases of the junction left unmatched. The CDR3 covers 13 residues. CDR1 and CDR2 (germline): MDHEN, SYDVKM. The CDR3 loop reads CASSWTGDQPQHF. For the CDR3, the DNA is TGTGCCAGCAGTTGGACAGGGGATCAGCCCCAGCATTTT.

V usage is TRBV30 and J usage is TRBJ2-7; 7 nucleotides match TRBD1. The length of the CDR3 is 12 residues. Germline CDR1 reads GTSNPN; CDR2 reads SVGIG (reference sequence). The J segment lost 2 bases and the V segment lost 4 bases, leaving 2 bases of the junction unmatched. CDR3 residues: CAWKTGTYEQYF. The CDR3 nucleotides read TGTGCCTGGAAGACAGGGACCTACGAGCAGTACTTC.

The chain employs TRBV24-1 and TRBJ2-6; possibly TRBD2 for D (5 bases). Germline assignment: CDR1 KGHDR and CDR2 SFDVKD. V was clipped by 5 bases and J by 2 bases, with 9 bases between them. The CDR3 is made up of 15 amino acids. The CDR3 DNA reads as TGTGCCACCAGTGGTAATAGCGCTGGGGCCAACGTCCTGACTTTC. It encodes CATSGNSAGANVLTF.

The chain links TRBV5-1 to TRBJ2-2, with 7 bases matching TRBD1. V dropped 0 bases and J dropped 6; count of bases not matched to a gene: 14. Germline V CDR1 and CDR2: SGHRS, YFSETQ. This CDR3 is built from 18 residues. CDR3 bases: TGCGCCAGCAGCTTGGAGGTGGGGAGACAGGGTGAATCCGGGGAGCTGTTTTTT. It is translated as CASSLEVGRQGESGELFF. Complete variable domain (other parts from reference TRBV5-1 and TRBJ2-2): KAGVTQTPRYLIKTRGQQVTLSCSPISGHRSVSWYQQTPGQGLQFLFEYFSETQRNKGNFPGRFSGRQFSNSRSEMNVSTLELGDSALYLCASSLEVGRQGESGELFFGEGSRLTVL.

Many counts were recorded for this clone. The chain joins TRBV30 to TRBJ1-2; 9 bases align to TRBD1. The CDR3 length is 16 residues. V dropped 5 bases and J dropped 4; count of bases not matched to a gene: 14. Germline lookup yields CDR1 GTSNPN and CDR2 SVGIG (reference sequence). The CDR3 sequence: CAWGRDRVLTSYGYTF. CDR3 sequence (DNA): TGTGCCTGGGGCCGGGACAGGGTCCTAACTAGCTATGGCTACACCTTC. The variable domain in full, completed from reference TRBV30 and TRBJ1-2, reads SQTIHQWPATLVQPVGSPLSLECTVEGTSNPNLYWYRQAAGRGLQLLFYSVGIGQISSEVPQNLSASRPQDRQFILSSKKLLLSDSGFYLCAWGRDRVLTSYGYTFGSGTRLTVV.

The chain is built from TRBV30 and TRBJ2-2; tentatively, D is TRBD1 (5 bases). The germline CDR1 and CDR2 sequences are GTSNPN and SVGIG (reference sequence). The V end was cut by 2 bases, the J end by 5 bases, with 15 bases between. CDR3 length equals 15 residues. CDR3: CAWSSRRGGTGELFF. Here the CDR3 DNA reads TGTGCCTGGAGTTCTAGAAGGGGTGGTACCGGGGAGCTGTTTTTT.

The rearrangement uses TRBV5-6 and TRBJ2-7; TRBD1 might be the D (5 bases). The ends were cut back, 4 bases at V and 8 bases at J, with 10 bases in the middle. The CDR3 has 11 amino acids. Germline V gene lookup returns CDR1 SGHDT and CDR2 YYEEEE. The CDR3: CASSVDTKQYF. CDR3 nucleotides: TGTGCCAGCAGCGTGGACACCAAGCAGTACTTC.

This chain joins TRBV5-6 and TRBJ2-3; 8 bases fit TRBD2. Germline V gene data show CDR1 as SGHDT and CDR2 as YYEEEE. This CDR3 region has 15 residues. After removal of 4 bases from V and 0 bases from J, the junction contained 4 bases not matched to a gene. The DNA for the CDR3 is TGTGCCAGCAGCCTGACTAGCGTGAGCACAGATACGCAGTATTTT. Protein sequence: CASSLTSVSTDTQYF. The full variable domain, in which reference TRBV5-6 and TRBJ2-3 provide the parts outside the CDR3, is DAGVTQSPTHLIKTRGQQVTLRCSPKSGHDTVSWYQQALGQGPQFIFQYYEEEERQRGNFPDRFSGHQFPNYSSELNVNALLLGDSALYLCASSLTSVSTDTQYFGPGTRLTVL.

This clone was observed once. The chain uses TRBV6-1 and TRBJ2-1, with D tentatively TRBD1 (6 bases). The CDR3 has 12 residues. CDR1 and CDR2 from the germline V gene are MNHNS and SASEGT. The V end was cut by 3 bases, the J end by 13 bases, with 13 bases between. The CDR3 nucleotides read TGTGCCAGCAGTGAGAGACCACAGGGCCAGTTCTTC. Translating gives CASSERPQGQFF.

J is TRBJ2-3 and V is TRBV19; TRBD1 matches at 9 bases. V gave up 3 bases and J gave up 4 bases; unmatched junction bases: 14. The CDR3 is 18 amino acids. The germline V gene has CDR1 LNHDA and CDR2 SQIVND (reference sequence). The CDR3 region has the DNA TGTGCCAGTAGTATCATAATGTTCGGACAGGGGTGGGCAGATACGCAGTATTTT. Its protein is CASSIIMFGQGWADTQYF.

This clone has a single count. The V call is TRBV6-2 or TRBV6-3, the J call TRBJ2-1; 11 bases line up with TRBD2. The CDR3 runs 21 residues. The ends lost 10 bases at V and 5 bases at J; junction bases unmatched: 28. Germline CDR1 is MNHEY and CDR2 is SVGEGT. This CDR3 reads CATTPTPGQHSGGAPNNEQFF. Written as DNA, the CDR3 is TGTGCCACCACCCCAACCCCGGGACAGCATAGCGGGGGGGCCCCTAACAATGAGCAGTTCTTC.

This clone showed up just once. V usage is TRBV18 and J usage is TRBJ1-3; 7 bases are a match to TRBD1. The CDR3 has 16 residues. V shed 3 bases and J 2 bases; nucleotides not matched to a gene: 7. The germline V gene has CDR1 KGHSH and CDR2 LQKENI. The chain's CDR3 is CASSPGRQGTGNTIYF. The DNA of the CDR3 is TGTGCCAGCTCACCCGGACGACAGGGAACTGGAAACACCATATATTTT.

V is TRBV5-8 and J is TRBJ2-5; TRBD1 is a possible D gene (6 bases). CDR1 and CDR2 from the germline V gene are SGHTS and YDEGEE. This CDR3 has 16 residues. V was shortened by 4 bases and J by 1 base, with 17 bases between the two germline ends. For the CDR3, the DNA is TGTGCCAGCAGCAAACCGCAGGGGAATCCCCAAGAGACCCAGTACTTC. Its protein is CASSKPQGNPQETQYF.

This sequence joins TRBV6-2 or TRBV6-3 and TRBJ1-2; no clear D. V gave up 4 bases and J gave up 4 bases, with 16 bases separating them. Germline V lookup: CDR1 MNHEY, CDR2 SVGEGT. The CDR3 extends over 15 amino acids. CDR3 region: CASSSPDTFSYGYTF. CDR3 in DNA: TGTGCCAGCAGTTCTCCCGACACCTTCAGCTATGGCTACACCTTC.